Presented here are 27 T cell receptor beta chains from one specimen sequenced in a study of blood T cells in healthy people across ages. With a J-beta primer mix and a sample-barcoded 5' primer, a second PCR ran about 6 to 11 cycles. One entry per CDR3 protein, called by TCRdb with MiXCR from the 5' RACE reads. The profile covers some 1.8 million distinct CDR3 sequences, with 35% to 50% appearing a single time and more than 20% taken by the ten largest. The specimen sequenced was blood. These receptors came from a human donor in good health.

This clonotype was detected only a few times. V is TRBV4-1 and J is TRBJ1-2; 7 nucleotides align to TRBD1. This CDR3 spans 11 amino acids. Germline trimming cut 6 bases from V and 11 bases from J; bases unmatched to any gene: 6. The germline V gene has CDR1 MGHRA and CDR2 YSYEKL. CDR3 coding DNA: TGCGCCAGCAGAGACAGGGAAGCATACACCTTC. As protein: CASRDREAYTF.

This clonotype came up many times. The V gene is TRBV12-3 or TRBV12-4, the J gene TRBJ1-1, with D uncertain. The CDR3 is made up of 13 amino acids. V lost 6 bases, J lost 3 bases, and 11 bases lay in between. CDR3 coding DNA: TGTGCCAGCAGCCCCTGGGGAGACACTGAAGCTTTCTTT. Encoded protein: CASSPWGDTEAFF.

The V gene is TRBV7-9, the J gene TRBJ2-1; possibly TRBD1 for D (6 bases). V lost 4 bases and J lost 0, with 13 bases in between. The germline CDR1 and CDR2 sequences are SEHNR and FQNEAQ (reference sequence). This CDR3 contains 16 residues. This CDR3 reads CASSSWDTDSYNEQFF. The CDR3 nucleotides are TGTGCCAGCAGCTCTTGGGACACAGACTCCTACAATGAGCAGTTCTTC.

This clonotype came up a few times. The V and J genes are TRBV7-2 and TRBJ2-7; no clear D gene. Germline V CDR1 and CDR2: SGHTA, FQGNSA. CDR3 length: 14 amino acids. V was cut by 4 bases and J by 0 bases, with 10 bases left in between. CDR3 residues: CASSSRPGSYEQYF. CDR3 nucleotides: TGTGCCAGCAGCTCCCGCCCGGGCTCCTACGAGCAGTACTTC.

The CDR3 DNA reads as TGTGCCAGCAGCGCCCCGGGACTGTACGGCTACACCTTC. Amino acid sequence: CASSAPGLYGYTF. This sequence joins TRBV9 and TRBJ1-2; maybe TRBD1 (5 bases). The CDR3 totals 13 residues. Trimming left V 3 bases short and J 8 bases short, with 14 bases between. The germline V gene encodes CDR1 SGDLS and CDR2 YYNGEE.

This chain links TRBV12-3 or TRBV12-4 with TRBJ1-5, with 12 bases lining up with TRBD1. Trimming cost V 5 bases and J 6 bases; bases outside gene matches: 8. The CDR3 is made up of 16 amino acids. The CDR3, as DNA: TGTGCCAGCAGTGCGCCCCGGGACAGGGGGCTTCAGCCCCAGCATTTT. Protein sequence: CASSAPRDRGLQPQHF.

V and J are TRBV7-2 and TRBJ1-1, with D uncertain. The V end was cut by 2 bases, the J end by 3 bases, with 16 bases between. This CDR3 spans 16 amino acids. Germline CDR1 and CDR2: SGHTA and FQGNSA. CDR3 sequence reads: CASSLPEDGSHTEAFF. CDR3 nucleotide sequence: TGTGCCAGCAGCTTACCTGAAGATGGCTCGCACACTGAAGCTTTCTTT.

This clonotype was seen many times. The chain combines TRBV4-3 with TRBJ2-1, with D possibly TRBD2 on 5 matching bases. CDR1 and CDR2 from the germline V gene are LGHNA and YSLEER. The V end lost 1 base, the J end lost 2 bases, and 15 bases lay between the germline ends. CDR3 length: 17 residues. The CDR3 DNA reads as TGCGCCAGCAGCCAAGCACTGGATAGCGACGCCTACAATGAGCAGTTCTTC. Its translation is CASSQALDSDAYNEQFF.

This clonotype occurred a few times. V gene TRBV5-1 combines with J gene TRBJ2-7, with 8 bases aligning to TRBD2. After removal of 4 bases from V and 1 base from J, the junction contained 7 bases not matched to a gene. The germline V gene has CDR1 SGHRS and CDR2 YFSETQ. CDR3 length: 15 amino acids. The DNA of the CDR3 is TGCGCCAGCAGCGTTAGCGGGGCAGTATCCTACGAGCAGTACTTC. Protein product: CASSVSGAVSYEQYF. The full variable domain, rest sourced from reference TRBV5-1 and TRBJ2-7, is KAGVTQTPRYLIKTRGQQVTLSCSPISGHRSVSWYQQTPGQGLQFLFEYFSETQRNKGNFPGRFSGRQFSNSRSEMNVSTLELGDSALYLCASSVSGAVSYEQYFGPGTRLTVT.

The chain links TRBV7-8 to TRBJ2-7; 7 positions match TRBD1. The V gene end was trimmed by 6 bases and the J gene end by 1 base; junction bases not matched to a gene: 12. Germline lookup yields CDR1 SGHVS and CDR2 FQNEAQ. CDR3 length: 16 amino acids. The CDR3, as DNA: TGTGCCAGCAGTTCTCCTGACAGGGATAAGTCCTACGAGCAGTACTTC. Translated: CASSSPDRDKSYEQYF. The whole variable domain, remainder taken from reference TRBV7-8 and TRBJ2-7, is GAGVSQSPRYKVAKRGQDVALRCDPISGHVSLFWYQQALGQGPEFLTYFQNEAQLDKSGLPSDRFFAERPEGSVSTLKIQRTQQEDSAVYLCASSSPDRDKSYEQYFGPGTRLTVT.

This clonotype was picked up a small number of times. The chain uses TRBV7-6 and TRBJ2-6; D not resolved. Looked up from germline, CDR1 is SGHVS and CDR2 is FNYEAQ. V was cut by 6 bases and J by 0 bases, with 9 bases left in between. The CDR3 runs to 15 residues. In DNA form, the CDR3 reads TGTGCCAGCAGGACTGGGCCCTCTGGGGCCAACGTCCTGACTTTC. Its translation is CASRTGPSGANVLTF.

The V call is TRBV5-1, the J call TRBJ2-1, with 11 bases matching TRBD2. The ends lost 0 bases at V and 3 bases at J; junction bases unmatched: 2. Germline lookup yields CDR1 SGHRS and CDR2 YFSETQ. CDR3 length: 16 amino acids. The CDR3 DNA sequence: TGCGCCAGCAGCTTGGTAACTAGCGGGGGCTACAATGAGCAGTTCTTC. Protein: CASSLVTSGGYNEQFF.

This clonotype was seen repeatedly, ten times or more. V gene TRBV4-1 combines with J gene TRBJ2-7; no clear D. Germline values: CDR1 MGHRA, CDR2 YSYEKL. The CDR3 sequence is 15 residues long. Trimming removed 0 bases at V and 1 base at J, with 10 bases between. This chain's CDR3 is CASSQEPGISYEQYF. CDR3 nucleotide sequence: TGCGCCAGCAGCCAAGAGCCCGGCATTTCCTACGAGCAGTACTTC.

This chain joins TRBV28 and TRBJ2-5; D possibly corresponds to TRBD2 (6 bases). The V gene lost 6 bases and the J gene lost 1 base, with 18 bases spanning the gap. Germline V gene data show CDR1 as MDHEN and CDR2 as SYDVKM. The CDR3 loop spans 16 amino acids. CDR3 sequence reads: CASSPQGSGFQETQYF. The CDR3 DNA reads TGTGCCAGCAGCCCCCAGGGTAGCGGATTCCAAGAGACCCAGTACTTC.

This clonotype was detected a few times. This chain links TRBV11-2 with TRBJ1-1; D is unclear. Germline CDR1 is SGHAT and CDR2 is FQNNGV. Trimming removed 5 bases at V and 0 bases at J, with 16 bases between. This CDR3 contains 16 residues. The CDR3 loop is CASSLGLVLMNTEAFF. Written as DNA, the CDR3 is TGTGCCAGCAGCCTCGGCCTAGTTCTAATGAACACTGAAGCTTTCTTT.

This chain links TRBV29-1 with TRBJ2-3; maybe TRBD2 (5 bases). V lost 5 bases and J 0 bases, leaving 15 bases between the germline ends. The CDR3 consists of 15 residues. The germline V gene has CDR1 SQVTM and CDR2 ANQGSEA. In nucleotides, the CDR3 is TGCAGCGTTAAGAACCGGGATACGAGCACAGATACGCAGTATTTT. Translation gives CSVKNRDTSTDTQYF.

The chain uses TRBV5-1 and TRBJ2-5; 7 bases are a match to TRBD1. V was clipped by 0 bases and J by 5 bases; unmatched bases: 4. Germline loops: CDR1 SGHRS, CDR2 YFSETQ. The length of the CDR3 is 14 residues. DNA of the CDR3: TGCGCCAGCAGCTTGGTTGGGACAGTGGAGACCCAGTACTTC. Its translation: CASSLVGTVETQYF.

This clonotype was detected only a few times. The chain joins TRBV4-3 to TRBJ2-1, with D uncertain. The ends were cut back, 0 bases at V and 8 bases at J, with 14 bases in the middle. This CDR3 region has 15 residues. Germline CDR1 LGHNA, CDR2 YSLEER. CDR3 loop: CASSQDLYRWDEQFF. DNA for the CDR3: TGCGCCAGCAGCCAAGATCTCTATCGATGGGATGAGCAGTTCTTC.

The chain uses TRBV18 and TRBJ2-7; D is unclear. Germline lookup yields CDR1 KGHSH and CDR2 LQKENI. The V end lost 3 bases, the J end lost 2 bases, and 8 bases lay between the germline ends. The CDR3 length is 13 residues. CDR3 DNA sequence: TGTGCCAGCTCACCGCCGAAAACCTACGAGCAGTACTTC. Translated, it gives CASSPPKTYEQYF.

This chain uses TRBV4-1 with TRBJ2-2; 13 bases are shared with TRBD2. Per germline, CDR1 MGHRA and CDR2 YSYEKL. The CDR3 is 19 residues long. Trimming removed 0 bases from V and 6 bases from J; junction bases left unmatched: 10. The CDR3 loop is CASSQDRILAGGPAGELFF. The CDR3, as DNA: TGCGCCAGCAGCCAAGATCGTATACTAGCGGGGGGGCCTGCCGGGGAGCTGTTTTTT.

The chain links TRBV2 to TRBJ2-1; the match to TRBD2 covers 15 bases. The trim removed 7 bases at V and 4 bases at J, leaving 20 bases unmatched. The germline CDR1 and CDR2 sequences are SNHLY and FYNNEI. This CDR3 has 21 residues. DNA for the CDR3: TGTGCCAGCAATTCTCCAAGGACGGGACTAGCGGGGGGCGGAAGGTACAATGAGCAGTTCTTC. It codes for CASNSPRTGLAGGGRYNEQFF.

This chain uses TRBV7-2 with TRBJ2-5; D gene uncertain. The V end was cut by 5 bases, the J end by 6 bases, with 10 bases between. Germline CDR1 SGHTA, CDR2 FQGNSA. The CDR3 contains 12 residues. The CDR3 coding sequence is TGTGCCAGCAGCCTTGAACGGCAGACCCAGTACTTC. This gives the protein CASSLERQTQYF.

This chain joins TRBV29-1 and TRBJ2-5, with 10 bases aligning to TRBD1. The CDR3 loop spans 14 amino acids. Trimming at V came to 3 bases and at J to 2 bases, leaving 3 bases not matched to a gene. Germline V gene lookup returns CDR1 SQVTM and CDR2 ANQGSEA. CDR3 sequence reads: CSVDRDRGQETQYF. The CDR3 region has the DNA TGCAGCGTTGATCGGGACAGGGGACAAGAGACCCAGTACTTC.

The CDR3 DNA sequence: TGCGCCAGCAGCCAAGAAGCAGGGGGCTTAGATACGCAGTATTTT. Amino acids: CASSQEAGGLDTQYF. The chain joins TRBV4-3 to TRBJ2-3; TRBD1 aligns across 8 bases. Germline V gives CDR1 LGHNA, CDR2 YSLEER. This CDR3 has 15 amino acids. The ends lost 0 bases at V and 5 bases at J; junction bases unmatched: 4.

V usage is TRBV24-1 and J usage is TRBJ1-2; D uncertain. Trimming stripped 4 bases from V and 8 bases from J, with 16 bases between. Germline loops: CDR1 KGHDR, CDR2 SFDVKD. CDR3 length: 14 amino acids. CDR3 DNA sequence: TGTGCCACCAGTGACACAACGACCGTGGACGGCTACACCTTC. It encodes CATSDTTTVDGYTF.

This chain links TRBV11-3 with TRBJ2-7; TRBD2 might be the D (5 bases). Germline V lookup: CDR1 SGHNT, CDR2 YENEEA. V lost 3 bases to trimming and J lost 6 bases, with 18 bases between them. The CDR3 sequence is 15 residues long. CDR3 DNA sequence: TGTGCCAGCAGCTTTTCTTTTTCGCGGGCCTCCGAGCAGTACTTC. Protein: CASSFSFSRASEQYF.

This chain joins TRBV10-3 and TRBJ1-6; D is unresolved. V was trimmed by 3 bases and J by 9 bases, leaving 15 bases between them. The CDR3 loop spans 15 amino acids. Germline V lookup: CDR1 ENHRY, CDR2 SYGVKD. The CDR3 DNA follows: TGTGCCATCAGTGAAAGGACCCTAGCAGGTTCACCCCTCCACTTT. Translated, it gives CAISERTLAGSPLHF.